These 17 T cell receptor beta chains came from one sample sequenced in a study of T cells after yellow fever vaccination. TCRdb re-called the 5' RACE reads through MiXCR, storing one row per CDR3 protein. The table includes about 350,000 distinct CDR3 sequences, less than 9.5% detected once. The sequencing used PBMCs, collected about 49 days after the first yellow fever vaccination. The source of these receptors is a man aged 18 to 35 who received the YFV17D yellow fever vaccine.

This clonotype was seen a handful of times. J is TRBJ1-1 and V is TRBV27; TRBD1 agrees at 8 bases. J gave up 0 bases and V 4 bases, and 4 bases lay outside the gene matches. The germline V gene encodes CDR1 MNHEY and CDR2 SMNVEV (reference sequence). The CDR3 has 15 residues. The CDR3 region is CASSWDRNMNTEAFF. CDR3 DNA: TGTGCCAGCAGTTGGGACAGGAACATGAACACTGAAGCTTTCTTT.

This CDR3 reads CASSSNTIYF. DNA for the CDR3: TGTGCCAGCAGCTCAAACACCATATATTTT. The V call is TRBV7-9, the J call TRBJ1-3; no clear D. This CDR3 comprises 10 residues. V lost 4 bases, J lost 6 bases, and 1 base lay in between. Germline assignment: CDR1 SEHNR and CDR2 FQNEAQ (reference sequence).

This clonotype was counted between two and nine times. This chain links TRBV5-1 with TRBJ2-3; 8 nucleotides align to TRBD2. CDR1 and CDR2 (germline): SGHRS, YFSETQ. The CDR3 loop spans 12 amino acids. The junction had 2 bases not matched to a gene; V was cut back by 4 bases and J by 7 bases. DNA of the CDR3: TGCGCCAGCAGCCAGCGGGGGAATACGCAGTATTTT. Protein: CASSQRGNTQYF.

This clonotype was seen a few times. The chain couples TRBV4-1 to TRBJ2-3, with D perhaps matching TRBD2 (7 bases). CDR3 length equals 13 residues. Trimming pared 0 bases from V and 11 bases from J, leaving 12 bases between. The germline V gene encodes CDR1 MGHRA and CDR2 YSYEKL. CDR3 region: CASSQEGGGGQYF. CDR3 DNA sequence: TGCGCCAGCAGCCAAGAGGGGGGCGGGGGGCAGTATTTT.

This clonotype was seen only a few times. The chain links TRBV24-1 to TRBJ2-1; 8 bases match TRBD2. Germline V gives CDR1 KGHDR, CDR2 SFDVKD. The CDR3 is 19 amino acids. J was trimmed by 0 bases and V by 4 bases; bases with no gene match: 13. The CDR3 spells CATSDSLGGGISSYNEQFF. The CDR3 DNA reads as TGTGCCACCAGTGACTCACTAGGCGGGGGGATTAGCTCCTACAATGAGCAGTTCTTC.

This clonotype has a handful of counts. The chain combines TRBV11-2 with TRBJ2-7; 9 bases are a match to TRBD1. CDR1 and CDR2 (germline): SGHAT, FQNNGV. CDR3 size: 13 residues. The junction had 6 bases not matched to a gene; V was cut back by 5 bases and J by 7 bases. The CDR3 here is CASSVDRGVEQYF. The CDR3 nucleotides are TGTGCCAGCAGCGTCGACAGGGGGGTTGAGCAGTACTTC.

This clonotype has just a few counts. The J gene is TRBJ2-7, the V gene TRBV5-4; no definite D call. Trimming cost V 4 bases and J 2 bases, with 16 bases left between them. Germline CDR1 SGHNT, CDR2 YYREEE (reference sequence). This CDR3 has 15 amino acids. CDR3 nucleotide sequence: TGTGCCAGCAGCGGTGGGGTAACTGGTACCTACGAGCAGTACGTC. The encoded protein is CASSGGVTGTYEQYV.

The chain carries TRBV12-3 or TRBV12-4 and TRBJ1-4; D is possibly TRBD1 (6 bases). The CDR3 covers 13 residues. V was trimmed by 3 bases and J by 7 bases, leaving 9 bases between them. This CDR3 reads CASSFSGVEKLFF. The DNA for the CDR3 is TGTGCCAGCAGTTTTTCAGGGGTTGAAAAACTGTTTTTT.

This clonotype was counted many times. The chain is built from TRBV2 and TRBJ1-1; D may be TRBD1 (5 bases). The CDR3 spans 13 residues. Germline loops: CDR1 SNHLY, CDR2 FYNNEI. Trimming pared 3 bases from V and 4 bases from J, leaving 9 bases between. The CDR3 protein is CASSEEGTTEAFF. The CDR3 region has the DNA TGTGCCAGCAGTGAGGAGGGGACCACTGAAGCTTTCTTT.

The J gene is TRBJ2-1, the V gene TRBV7-9; 16 positions agree with TRBD2. The germline V gene has CDR1 SEHNR and CDR2 FQNEAQ (reference sequence). The CDR3 has 15 residues. V shed 6 bases and J 10 bases; nucleotides not matched to a gene: 6. The CDR3 reads CASRPGTSGGAEQFF. Written as DNA, the CDR3 is TGTGCCAGCAGACCCGGGACTAGCGGGGGGGCCGAGCAGTTCTTC.

The sample holds a few counts of this clonotype. The chain couples TRBV20-1 to TRBJ1-4, with D maybe TRBD1 (5 bases). The length of the CDR3 is 14 residues. The germline V gene has CDR1 DFQATT and CDR2 SNEGSKA (reference sequence). Trimming shortened V by 0 bases and J by 6 bases, and 11 bases separated the two germline ends. The DNA of the CDR3 is TGCAGTGCTAGAGATCAGCGGGGACATGAAAAACTGTTTTTT. This sequence encodes CSARDQRGHEKLFF.

This clonotype was counted at least ten times. This chain uses TRBV18 with TRBJ1-6; 8 positions agree with TRBD1. Germline CDR1 reads KGHSH; CDR2 reads LQKENI. The CDR3 consists of 15 residues. The trim removed 5 bases at V and 6 bases at J, leaving 6 bases unmatched. This CDR3 reads CASSSTDRVNSPLHF. The CDR3 coding sequence is TGTGCCAGCTCATCAACGGACAGGGTTAATTCACCCCTCCACTTT.

The chain has TRBV12-3 or TRBV12-4 and TRBJ1-2, with TRBD1 matching 11 bases. The V gene end was trimmed by 3 bases and the J gene end by 2 bases; junction bases not matched to a gene: 8. This CDR3 has 17 residues. CDR3 amino acids: CASSLGGQGGTNYGYTF. The CDR3 nucleotides are TGTGCCAGCAGTTTGGGGGGACAGGGGGGAACCAACTATGGCTACACCTTC.

This clonotype was counted between two and nine times. V gene TRBV10-3 combines with J gene TRBJ2-2; no reliable D call. The V and J ends lost 10 bases and 0 bases respectively, with 9 bases between them. Germline loops: CDR1 ENHRY, CDR2 SYGVKD. The CDR3 runs 13 residues. CDR3 residues: CANLDPNTGELFF. Here the CDR3 DNA reads TGTGCCAATCTAGATCCGAACACCGGGGAGCTGTTTTTT.

Many counts were recorded for this clonotype. The chain employs TRBV12-3 or TRBV12-4 and TRBJ2-1; 7 nucleotides align to TRBD2. J lost 9 bases, V lost 3 bases, and 5 bases had no gene match. The length of the CDR3 is 13 residues. CDR3 DNA: TGTGCCAGCAGTTTGGGACTAAAGGGTGAGCAGTTCTTC. It translates to CASSLGLKGEQFF.

The chain is built from TRBV7-8 and TRBJ2-6; D is tentatively TRBD1 or TRBD2 (5 bases each). The CDR3 covers 20 residues. Germline V lookup: CDR1 SGHVS, CDR2 FQNEAQ. V lost 2 bases to trimming and J lost 0 bases, with 20 bases between them. CDR3 region: CASSLPTGRAGSSGANVLTF. DNA for the CDR3: TGTGCCAGCAGCTTACCCACCGGAAGGGCAGGGAGCTCTGGGGCCAACGTCCTGACTTTC.

J is TRBJ1-1 and V is TRBV7-2; 9 bases are a match to TRBD1. The germline gives CDR1 SGHTA, CDR2 FQGNSA. With V trimmed by 4 bases and J by 2 bases, 8 bases remained unmatched. The CDR3 loop spans 16 amino acids. The DNA of the CDR3 is TGTGCCAGCAGCTGGGACAGGGAAAAATTTAACACTGAAGCTTTCTTT. Its protein is CASSWDREKFNTEAFF.